This T cell receptor (beta chain) was documented in a study of control samples from healthy donors and cancer patients. The data were produced by immunoSEQ multiplex PCR, yet TCRdb's version contains in-frame clones alone and is incomplete. The sample lists fewer than 95,000 clones; about 85% were seen once. Per germline, CDR1 MGHDK and CDR2 SYGVNS. This CDR3 has 16 residues. V gave up 0 bases and J gave up 0 bases, with 10 bases separating them. V is TRBV25-1 and J is TRBJ2-3, with D unclear. The origin of this receptor is a woman in her forties or fifties in good health. Sequencing was performed on blood. DNA of the CDR3: TGTGCCAGCAGTGAATATGGTAGCCCTAGCACAGATACGCAGTATTTT. It yields the protein CASSEYGSPSTDTQYF.